Presented here are 5 T cell receptor beta chains from one specimen sequenced in a study of esophageal squamous cell carcinoma under preoperative chemotherapy. Using its own MiXCR run on the PCR reads, TCRdb lists one record per CDR3 protein. The profile shows roughly 15,000 distinct CDR3 sequences, roughly 60% of them singletons. Indicated time point: before preoperative PTX-NDP chemotherapy. Sampling was done from a patient given preoperative chemotherapy. Receptor source: a human donor with esophageal squamous cell carcinoma. The donor label of this sample is uncertain.

This clonotype has at least ten counts. The chain uses TRBV10-1 and TRBJ2-3; D is unresolved. Germline V gene data show CDR1 as WNHNN and CDR2 as SYGVQD (reference sequence). V was cut by 4 bases and J by 8 bases, with 16 bases left in between. The CDR3 has 14 amino acids. The CDR3 DNA follows: TGCGCCAGCAGTGCGGCAGGATCTCTCGCTACGCAGTATTTT. Its protein product is CASSAAGSLATQYF.

At least ten counts were recorded for this clonotype. The chain recombines TRBV6-1 with TRBJ2-5; 9 nucleotides match TRBD2. Germline loops: CDR1 MNHNS, CDR2 SASEGT. The CDR3 sequence is 13 residues long. Trimming took 9 bases from V and 5 from J; bases not matched to a gene: 7. CDR3 bases: TGTGCCAGTTGGCGGACTAGCGCCGAGACCCAGTACTTC. The encoded protein is CASWRTSAETQYF.

This clonotype is judged medium-sized (0.01 to 0.1%). The chain is built from TRBV6-6 and TRBJ2-1, with TRBD1 matching over 8 bases. This CDR3 spans 15 amino acids. Germline V lookup: CDR1 MNHNY, CDR2 SVGAGI (reference sequence). Germline trimming cut 6 bases from V and 3 bases from J; bases unmatched to any gene: 7. The DNA of the CDR3 is TGTGCCAGCAGGCCATCGGGACAGGTCTACAATGAGCAGTTCTTC. This codes for CASRPSGQVYNEQFF.

Turning to this clonotype: The junction does not match germline at one end; this may be a read error. The chain couples TRBV10-3 to TRBJ2-4; 7 bases fit TRBD2. Germline V gene data show CDR1 as ENHRY and CDR2 as SYGVKD. This CDR3 has 14 residues. The CDR3 sequence is CGGAGVGAKNIQYF. CDR3 DNA sequence: TGTGGCGGCGCGGGGGTGGGAGCCAAAAACATTCAGTATTTC.

This clonotype appeared a single time. The rearrangement joins TRBV6-1 to TRBJ2-1, with D uncertain. In germline, CDR1 is MNHNS, CDR2 SASEGT. The CDR3 contains 16 residues. Trimming left V 5 bases short and J 9 bases short, with 23 bases between. CDR3 amino acids: CASSKTFTGRVGEQFF. The CDR3 coding sequence is TGTGCCAGCAGTAAAACCTTCACGGGTAGAGTAGGTGAGCAGTTCTTC.